This T cell receptor (beta chain) was profiled in a study of PD-1 blockade in classical Hodgkin lymphoma. General study findings and limits: Still unresolved is the cause of the repertoire differences, which may be disease activity or prior therapy. CD8+ TCR diversity did not rise significantly by C4D1, unlike CD4+.

There are 13 residues in the CDR3. The V gene lost 4 bases and the J gene lost 1 base, with 7 bases spanning the gap. The germline V gene encodes CDR1 LGHNA and CDR2 YSLEER. Time point indicated: cycle 4 day 1 (C4D1), after more than five weeks of nivolumab. All trial patients relapsed after autologous stem cell transplantation. It was by magnetic negative selection that CD4+ T cells were purified from thawed PBMCs. Sequencing was performed with immunoSEQ multiplex PCR; in TCRdb, only in-frame clones are kept and a portion is missing. The sample carries about 22,000 clones, around 74% recorded once. About this clone: Antigen specificity is unknown.

This chain joins TRBV4-3 and TRBJ1-1; maybe TRBD1 (5 bases). The TCR comes from a human donor with classical Hodgkin lymphoma. Sequenced material: CD4+ T cells from blood, taken before the fourth cycle of nivolumab. DNA of the CDR3: TGCGCCAGCAGCCTTAGGGGGAACACTGAAGCTTTCTTT. It translates to CASSLRGNTEAFF.